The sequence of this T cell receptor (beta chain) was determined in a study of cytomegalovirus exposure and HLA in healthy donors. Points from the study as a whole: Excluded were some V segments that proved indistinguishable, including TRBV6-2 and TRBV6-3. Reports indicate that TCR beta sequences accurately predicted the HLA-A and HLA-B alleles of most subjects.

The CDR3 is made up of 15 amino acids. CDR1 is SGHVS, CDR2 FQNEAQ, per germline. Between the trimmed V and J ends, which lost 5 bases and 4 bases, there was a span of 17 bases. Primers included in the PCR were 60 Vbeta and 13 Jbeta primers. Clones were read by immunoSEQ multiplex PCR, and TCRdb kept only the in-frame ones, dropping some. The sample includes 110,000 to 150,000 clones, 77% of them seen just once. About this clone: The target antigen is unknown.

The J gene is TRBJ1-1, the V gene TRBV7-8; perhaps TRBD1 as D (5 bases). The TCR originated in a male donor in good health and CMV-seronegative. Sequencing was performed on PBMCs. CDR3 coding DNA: TGTGCCAGCAGCCTAGACAGACAAAGGGGCACTGAAGCTTTCTTT. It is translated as CASSLDRQRGTEAFF.